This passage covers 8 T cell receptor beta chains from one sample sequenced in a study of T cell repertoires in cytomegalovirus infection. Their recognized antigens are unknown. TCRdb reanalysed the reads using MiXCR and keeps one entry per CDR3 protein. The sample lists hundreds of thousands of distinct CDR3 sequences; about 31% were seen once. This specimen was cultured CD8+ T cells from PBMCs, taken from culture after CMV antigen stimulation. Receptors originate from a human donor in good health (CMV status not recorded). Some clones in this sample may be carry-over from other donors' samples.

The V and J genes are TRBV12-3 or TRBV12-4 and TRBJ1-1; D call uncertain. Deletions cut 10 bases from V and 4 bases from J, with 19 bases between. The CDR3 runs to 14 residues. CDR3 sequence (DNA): TGTGCCACAGCAGGACTCAACAGAGGCACTGAAGCTTTCTTT. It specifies CATAGLNRGTEAFF.

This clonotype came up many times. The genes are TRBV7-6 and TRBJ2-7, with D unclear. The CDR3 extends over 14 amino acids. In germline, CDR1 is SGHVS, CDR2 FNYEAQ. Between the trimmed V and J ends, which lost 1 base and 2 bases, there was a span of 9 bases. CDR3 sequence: CASSLDQVTYEQYV. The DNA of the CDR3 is TGTGCCAGCAGCTTAGACCAGGTAACCTACGAGCAGTACGTC.

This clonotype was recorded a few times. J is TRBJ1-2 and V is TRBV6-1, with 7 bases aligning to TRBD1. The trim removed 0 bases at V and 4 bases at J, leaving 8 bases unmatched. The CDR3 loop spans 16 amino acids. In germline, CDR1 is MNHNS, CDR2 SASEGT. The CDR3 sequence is CASSEAAGGDSYGYTF. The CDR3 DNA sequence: TGTGCCAGCAGTGAAGCGGCGGGGGGGGACAGCTATGGCTACACCTTC.

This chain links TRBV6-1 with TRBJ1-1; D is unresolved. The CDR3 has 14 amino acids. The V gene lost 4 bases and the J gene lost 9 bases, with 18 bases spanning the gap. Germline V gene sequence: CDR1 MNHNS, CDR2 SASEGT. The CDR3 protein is CASSADVLAFKAFF. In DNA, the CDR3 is TGTGCCAGCAGTGCCGACGTTCTAGCGTTCAAAGCTTTCTTT.

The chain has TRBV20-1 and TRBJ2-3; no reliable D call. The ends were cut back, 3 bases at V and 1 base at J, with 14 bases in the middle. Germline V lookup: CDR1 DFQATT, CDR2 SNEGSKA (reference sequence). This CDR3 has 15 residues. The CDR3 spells CSASDGSGRTDTQYF. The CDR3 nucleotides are TGCAGTGCTAGTGACGGATCCGGGCGCACAGATACGCAGTATTTT.

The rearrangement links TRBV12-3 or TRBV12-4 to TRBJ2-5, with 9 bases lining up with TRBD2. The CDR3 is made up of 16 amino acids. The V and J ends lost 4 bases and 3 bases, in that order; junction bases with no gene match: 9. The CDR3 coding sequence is TGTGCCAGCAGTTCCCTTGCGGGGGGGCGTGAAGAGACCCAGTACTTC. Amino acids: CASSSLAGGREETQYF.

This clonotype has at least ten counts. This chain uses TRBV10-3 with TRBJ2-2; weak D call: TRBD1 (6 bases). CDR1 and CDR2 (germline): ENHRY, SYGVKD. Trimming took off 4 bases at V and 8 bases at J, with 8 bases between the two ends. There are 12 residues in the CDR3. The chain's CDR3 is CAISGGPGELFF. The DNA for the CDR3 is TGTGCCATCAGTGGGGGGCCTGGGGAGCTGTTTTTT.

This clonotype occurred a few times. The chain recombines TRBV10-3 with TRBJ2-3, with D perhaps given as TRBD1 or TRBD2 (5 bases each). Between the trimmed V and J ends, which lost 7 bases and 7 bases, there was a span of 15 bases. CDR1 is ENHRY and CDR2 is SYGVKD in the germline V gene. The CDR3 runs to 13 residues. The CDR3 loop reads CAIKWDEVNTQYF. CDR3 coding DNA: TGTGCCATCAAATGGGACGAAGTTAATACGCAGTATTTT.